This T cell receptor beta chain came from a study of CD8 T cells in ankylosing spondylitis. This clonotype came up a few times. Its antigen is as yet unknown. Study results and caveats: Certain motif variants had earlier been reported in reactive arthritis synovial fluid and blood. Typical of ankylosing spondylitis blood, it appeared, was a TCR beta motif of seven to nine highly homologous variants.

Germline assignment: CDR1 SGHTA and CDR2 FQGNSA. The CDR3 spans 15 residues. V lost 5 bases, J lost 0 bases, and 14 bases lay in between. Quantitative 5'-RACE with molecular barcodes generated TCR beta libraries. Using its own MiXCR run on the 5' RACE reads, TCRdb lists one record per CDR3 protein. Of over 450,000 distinct CDR3 sequences listed, over 9.5% are singletons. This sequence joins TRBV7-2 and TRBJ2-7; D might be TRBD1 or TRBD2, each matching 7 bases. The TCR was taken from a male donor with ankylosing spondylitis. The source material was blood, either unsorted or a sorted T cell fraction (not recorded which). This CDR3 reads CASSPGGGRSYEQYF. In DNA, the CDR3 is TGTGCCAGCAGCCCAGGGGGGGGGCGCTCCTACGAGCAGTACTTC.